The present entry profiles one T cell receptor beta chain with its context. Germline V CDR1 and CDR2: SNHLY, FYNNEI. V lost 2 bases and J 0 bases, leaving 11 bases between the germline ends. There are 16 residues in the CDR3. This entry belongs to a study of blood T cell repertoires in COVID-19. In the study overall: Researchers got acute and convalescent COVID-19 samples from the United States, Italy and Spain. The cDNA or gDNA used as material had been derived from T cells, B-cell-depleted T cells, or PBMCs.

Authors' methods: Amplification with reference gene primers provided the estimates of nucleated cell counts. Libraries were prepared by immunoSEQ multiplex PCR; TCRdb keeps only in-frame clonotypes and omits some of them. D and trimming come from the DNA, and the V and J calls and clone size come from that table. This sample has about 380,000 clones; approximately 80% occur once, and the top ten carry around 1%. The chain combines TRBV2 with TRBJ1-5, with a tentative D call TRBD1 (5 bases). This TCR came from a human donor with acute or convalescent COVID-19. The donor label of this sample is uncertain. Sequencing was done on a sample of peripheral blood. The chain's CDR3 is CASSEKDTHSNQPQHF. DNA for the CDR3: TGTGCCAGCAGTGAAAAGGACACCCATAGCAATCAGCCCCAGCATTTT.